A single sample is the source of the 8 T cell receptor beta chains below, sequenced in a study of graft-versus-host responses after intestinal transplantation. Some clones are missing from TCRdb's copy, which holds only in-frame ones; the method was immunoSEQ multiplex PCR. The sample carries under 50,000 clones, approximately 95% recorded once. The sample was PBMCs, taken around 730 days after intestinal transplantation. All receptors derive from a human patient who received an intestinal transplant, so some T cells may come from the graft donor.

The V and J genes are TRBV27 and TRBJ2-7, with 7 nucleotides matching TRBD1. The germline CDR1 and CDR2 sequences are MNHEY and SMNVEV (reference sequence). The CDR3 consists of 14 residues. With 2 bases clipped from V and 6 bases from J, the junction kept 7 bases outside the gene matches. CDR3 sequence: CASSLISGGGEQYF. For the CDR3, the DNA is TGTGCCAGCAGTTTAATTTCAGGGGGTGGCGAGCAGTACTTC.

This clone came up once. The genes are TRBV4-1 and TRBJ2-7, with D unresolved. Germline V lookup: CDR1 MGHRA, CDR2 YSYEKL. Deletions cut 1 base from V and 4 bases from J, with 14 bases between. The CDR3 sequence is 15 residues long. CDR3 sequence reads: CASSQVGPNPYEQYF. The DNA for the CDR3 is TGCGCCAGCAGCCAAGTAGGGCCGAACCCTTACGAGCAGTACTTC.

This chain uses TRBV15 with TRBJ1-5; D is possibly TRBD1 (6 bases). Trimming removed 4 bases at V and 7 bases at J, with 20 bases between. CDR1 LNHNV and CDR2 YYDKDF come from the germline V gene (reference sequence). This CDR3 is built from 16 residues. Here the CDR3 DNA reads TGTGCCACCAGCAACCTATTCAGGGGTAGTATGCAGCCCCAGCATTTT. Protein product: CATSNLFRGSMQPQHF.

This chain links TRBV19 with TRBJ1-1, with 7 bases fitting TRBD1. Germline CDR1 and CDR2: LNHDA and SQIVND (reference sequence). CDR3 length: 14 residues. J was trimmed by 0 bases and V by 6 bases; bases with no gene match: 4. The CDR3 DNA reads as TGTGCCAGTAGGACACAGGGGATGAACACTGAAGCTTTCTTT. Translation gives CASRTQGMNTEAFF.

The chain couples TRBV6-5 to TRBJ1-6; maybe TRBD1 (5 bases). Germline V CDR1 and CDR2: MNHEY, SVGAGI. V was pared by 2 bases and J by 14 bases, with 16 bases between. CDR3 length: 14 residues. The CDR3 DNA reads as TGTGCCAGCAGTTACGTAGCCGGGACCGTGGCCCTCCACTTT. Residues: CASSYVAGTVALHF.

J is TRBJ2-1 and V is TRBV7-9; possible D gene TRBD1, 5 bases. CDR1 SEHNR and CDR2 FQNEAQ come from the germline V gene (reference sequence). The V end was cut by 5 bases, the J end by 16 bases, with 21 bases between. The CDR3 consists of 13 residues. The chain's CDR3 is CASSPRKGQVCFF. The CDR3 DNA follows: TGTGCCAGCAGCCCCCGGAAGGGGCAGGTATGTTTCTTC.

V usage is TRBV5-1 and J usage is TRBJ1-1; possible D gene TRBD1, 5 bases. The CDR3 consists of 13 residues. Germline assignment: CDR1 SGHRS and CDR2 YFSETQ. V shed 6 bases and J shed 5 bases, with 14 bases lying between them. The CDR3 is CASKVRGETEAFF. Here the CDR3 DNA reads TGCGCCAGCAAGGTACGGGGGGAGACTGAAGCTTTCTTT.

V gene TRBV27 combines with J gene TRBJ2-6, with D tentatively TRBD1 (6 bases). This CDR3 has 17 residues. Germline loops: CDR1 MNHEY, CDR2 SMNVEV (reference sequence). V gave up 10 bases and J gave up 3 bases, with 22 bases separating them. CDR3 in DNA: TGTGCCACCCGCGAGATGTGGGGGCCCATTGGGGCCAACGTCCTGACTTTC. Translation gives CATREMWGPIGANVLTF.